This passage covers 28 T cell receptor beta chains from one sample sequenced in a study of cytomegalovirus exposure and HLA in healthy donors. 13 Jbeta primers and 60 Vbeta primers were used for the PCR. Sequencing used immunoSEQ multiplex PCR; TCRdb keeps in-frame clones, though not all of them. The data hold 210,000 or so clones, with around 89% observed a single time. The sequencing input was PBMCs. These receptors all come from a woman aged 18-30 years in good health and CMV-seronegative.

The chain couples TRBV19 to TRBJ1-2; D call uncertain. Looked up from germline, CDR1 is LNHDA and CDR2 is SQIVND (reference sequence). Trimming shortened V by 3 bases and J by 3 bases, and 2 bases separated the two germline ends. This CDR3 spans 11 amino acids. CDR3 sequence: CASSIYYGYTF. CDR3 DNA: TGTGCCAGTAGTATCTACTATGGCTACACCTTC.

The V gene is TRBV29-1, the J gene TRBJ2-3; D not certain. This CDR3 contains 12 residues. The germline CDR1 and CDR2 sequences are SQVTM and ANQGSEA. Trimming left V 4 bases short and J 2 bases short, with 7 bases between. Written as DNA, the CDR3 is TGCAGCGTTGCCATCATCACAGATACGCAGTATTTT. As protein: CSVAIITDTQYF.

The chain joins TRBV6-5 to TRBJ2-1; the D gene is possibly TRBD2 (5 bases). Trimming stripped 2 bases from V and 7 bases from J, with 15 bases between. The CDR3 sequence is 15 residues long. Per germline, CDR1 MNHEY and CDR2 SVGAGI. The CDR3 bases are TGTGCCAGCAGTTACGCGGGTCTGGGCGAAAATGAGCAGTTCTTC. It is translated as CASSYAGLGENEQFF.

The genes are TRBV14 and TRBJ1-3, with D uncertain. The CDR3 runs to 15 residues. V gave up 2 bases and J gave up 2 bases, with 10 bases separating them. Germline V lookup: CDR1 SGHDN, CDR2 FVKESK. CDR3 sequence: CASSQQVTPGNTIYF. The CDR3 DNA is TGTGCCAGCAGCCAACAGGTGACCCCTGGAAACACCATATATTTT.

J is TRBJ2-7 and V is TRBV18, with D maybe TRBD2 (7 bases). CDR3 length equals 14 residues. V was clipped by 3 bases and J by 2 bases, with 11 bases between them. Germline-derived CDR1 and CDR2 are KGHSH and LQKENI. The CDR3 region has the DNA TGTGCCAGCTCACCTGGGGGGGGCCCCTACGAGCAGTACTTC. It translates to CASSPGGGPYEQYF.

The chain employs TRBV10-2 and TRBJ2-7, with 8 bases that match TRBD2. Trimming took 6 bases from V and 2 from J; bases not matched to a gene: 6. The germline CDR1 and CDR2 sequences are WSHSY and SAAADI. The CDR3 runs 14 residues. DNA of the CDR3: TGCGCCAGCAGAGACCCGGGGGGGACCTACGAGCAGTACTTC. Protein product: CASRDPGGTYEQYF.

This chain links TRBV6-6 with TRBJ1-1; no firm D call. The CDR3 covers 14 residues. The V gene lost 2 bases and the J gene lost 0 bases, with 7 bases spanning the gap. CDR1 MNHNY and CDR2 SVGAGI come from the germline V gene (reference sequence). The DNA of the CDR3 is TGTGCCAGCAGTTACCCAAGCATGAACACTGAAGCTTTCTTT. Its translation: CASSYPSMNTEAFF.

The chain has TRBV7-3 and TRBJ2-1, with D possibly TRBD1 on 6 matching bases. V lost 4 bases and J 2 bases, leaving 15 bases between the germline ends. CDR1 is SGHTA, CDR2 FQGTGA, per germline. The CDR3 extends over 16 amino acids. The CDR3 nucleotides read TGTGCCAGCAGCTCGTCCTTGGGGGCCGCCTACAATGAGCAGTTCTTC. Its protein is CASSSSLGAAYNEQFF.

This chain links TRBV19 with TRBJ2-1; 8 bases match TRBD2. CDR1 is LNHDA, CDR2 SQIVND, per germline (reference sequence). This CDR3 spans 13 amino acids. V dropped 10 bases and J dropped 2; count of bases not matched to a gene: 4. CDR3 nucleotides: TGTGCCACAGCGGGAGACACCTACAATGAGCAGTTCTTC. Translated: CATAGDTYNEQFF. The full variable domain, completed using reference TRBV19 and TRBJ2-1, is DGGITQSPKYLFRKEGQNVTLSCEQNLNHDAMYWYRQDPGQGLRLIYYSQIVNDFQKGDIAEGYSVSREKKESFPLTVTSAQKNPTAFYLCATAGDTYNEQFFGPGTRLTVL.

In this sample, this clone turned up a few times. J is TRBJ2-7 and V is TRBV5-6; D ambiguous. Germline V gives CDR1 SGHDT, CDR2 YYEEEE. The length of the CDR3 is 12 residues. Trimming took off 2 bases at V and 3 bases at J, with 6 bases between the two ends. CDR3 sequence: CASSLEHYEQYF. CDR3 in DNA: TGTGCCAGCAGCTTAGAACACTACGAGCAGTACTTC.

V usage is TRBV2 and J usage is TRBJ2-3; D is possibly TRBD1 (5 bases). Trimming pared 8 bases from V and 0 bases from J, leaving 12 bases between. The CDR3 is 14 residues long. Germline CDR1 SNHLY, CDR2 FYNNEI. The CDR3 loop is CASPGIPSTDTQYF. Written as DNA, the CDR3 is TGTGCCAGCCCAGGGATTCCTAGCACAGATACGCAGTATTTT. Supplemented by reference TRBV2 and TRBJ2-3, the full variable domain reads EPEVTQTPSHQVTQMGQEVILRCVPISNHLYFYWYRQILGQKVEFLVSFYNNEISEKSEIFDDQFSVERPDGSNFTLKIRSTKLEDSAMYFCASPGIPSTDTQYFGPGTRLTVL.

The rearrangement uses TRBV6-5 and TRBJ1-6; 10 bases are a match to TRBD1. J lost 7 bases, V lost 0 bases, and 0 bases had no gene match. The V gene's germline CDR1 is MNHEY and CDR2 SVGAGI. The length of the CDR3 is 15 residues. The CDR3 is CASSYSGQGNSPLHF. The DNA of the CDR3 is TGTGCCAGCAGTTACTCGGGACAGGGGAATTCACCCCTCCACTTT.

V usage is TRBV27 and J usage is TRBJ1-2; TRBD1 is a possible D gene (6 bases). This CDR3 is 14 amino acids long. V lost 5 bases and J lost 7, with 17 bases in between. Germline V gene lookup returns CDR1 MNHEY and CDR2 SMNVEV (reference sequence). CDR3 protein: CASSQQGSISGYTF. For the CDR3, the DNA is TGTGCCAGCAGTCAACAGGGCTCGATTAGTGGCTACACCTTC.

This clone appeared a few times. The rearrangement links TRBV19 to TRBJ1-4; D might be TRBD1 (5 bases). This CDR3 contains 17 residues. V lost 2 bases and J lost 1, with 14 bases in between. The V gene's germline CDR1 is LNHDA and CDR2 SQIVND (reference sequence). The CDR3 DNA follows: TGTGCCAGTAGTATATTTGGGGCGATGGGAACTAATGAAAAACTGTTTTTT. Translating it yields CASSIFGAMGTNEKLFF. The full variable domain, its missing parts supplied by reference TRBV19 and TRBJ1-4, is DGGITQSPKYLFRKEGQNVTLSCEQNLNHDAMYWYRQDPGQGLRLIYYSQIVNDFQKGDIAEGYSVSREKKESFPLTVTSAQKNPTAFYLCASSIFGAMGTNEKLFFGSGTQLSVL.

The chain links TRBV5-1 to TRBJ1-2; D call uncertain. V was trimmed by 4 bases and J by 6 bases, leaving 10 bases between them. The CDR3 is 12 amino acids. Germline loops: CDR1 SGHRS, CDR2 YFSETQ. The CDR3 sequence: CASSVGWHGYTF. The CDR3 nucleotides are TGCGCCAGCAGCGTGGGATGGCATGGCTACACCTTC.

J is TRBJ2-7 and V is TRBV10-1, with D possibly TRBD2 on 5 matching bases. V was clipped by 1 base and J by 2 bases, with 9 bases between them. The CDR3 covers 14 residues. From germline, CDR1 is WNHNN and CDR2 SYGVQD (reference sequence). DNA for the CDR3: TGCGCCAGCAGTGAGTTTATCGGGGCCTACGAGCAGTACTTC. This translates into CASSEFIGAYEQYF.

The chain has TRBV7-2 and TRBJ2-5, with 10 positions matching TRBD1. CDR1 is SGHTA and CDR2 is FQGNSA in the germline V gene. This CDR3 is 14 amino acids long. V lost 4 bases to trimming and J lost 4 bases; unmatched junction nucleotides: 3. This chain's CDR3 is CASSSWTGGETQYF. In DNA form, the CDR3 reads TGTGCCAGCAGCTCCTGGACAGGGGGAGAGACCCAGTACTTC.

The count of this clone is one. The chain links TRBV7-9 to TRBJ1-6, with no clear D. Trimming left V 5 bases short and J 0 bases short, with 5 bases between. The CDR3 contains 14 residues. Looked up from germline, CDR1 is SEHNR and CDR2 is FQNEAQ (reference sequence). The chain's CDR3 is CASSRSSYNSPLHF. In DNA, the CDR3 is TGTGCCAGCAGCCGGAGCTCCTATAATTCACCCCTCCACTTT.

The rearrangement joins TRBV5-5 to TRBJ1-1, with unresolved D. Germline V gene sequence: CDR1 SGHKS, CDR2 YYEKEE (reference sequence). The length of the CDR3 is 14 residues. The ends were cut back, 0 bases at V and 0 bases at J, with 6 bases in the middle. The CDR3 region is CASSLVGVNTEAFF. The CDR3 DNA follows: TGTGCCAGCAGCTTGGTGGGAGTGAACACTGAAGCTTTCTTT.

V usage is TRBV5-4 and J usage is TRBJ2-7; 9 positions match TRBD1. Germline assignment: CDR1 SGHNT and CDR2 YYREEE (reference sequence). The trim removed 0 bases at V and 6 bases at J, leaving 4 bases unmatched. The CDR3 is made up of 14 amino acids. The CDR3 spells CASSLGGQGPEQYF. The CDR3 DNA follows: TGTGCCAGCAGCTTGGGGGGACAGGGCCCCGAGCAGTACTTC. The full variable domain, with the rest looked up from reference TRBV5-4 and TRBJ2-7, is ETGVTQSPTHLIKTRGQQVTLRCSSQSGHNTVSWYQQALGQGPQFIFQYYREEENGRGNFPPRFSGLQFPNYSSELNVNALELDDSALYLCASSLGGQGPEQYFGPGTRLTVT.

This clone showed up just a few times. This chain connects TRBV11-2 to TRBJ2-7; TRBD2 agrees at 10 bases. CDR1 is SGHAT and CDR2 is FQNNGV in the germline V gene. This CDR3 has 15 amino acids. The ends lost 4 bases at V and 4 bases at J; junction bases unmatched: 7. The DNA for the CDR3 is TGTGCCAGCAGCTCCCGTGCTAGCGGGAGTTACGAGCAGTACTTC. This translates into CASSSRASGSYEQYF.

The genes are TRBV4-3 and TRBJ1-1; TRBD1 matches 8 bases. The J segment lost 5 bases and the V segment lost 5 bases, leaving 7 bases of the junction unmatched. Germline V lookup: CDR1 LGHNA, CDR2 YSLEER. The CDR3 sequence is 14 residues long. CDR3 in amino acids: CASSIQGVRTEAFF. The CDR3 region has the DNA TGCGCCAGCAGCATACAGGGGGTGCGGACTGAAGCTTTCTTT.

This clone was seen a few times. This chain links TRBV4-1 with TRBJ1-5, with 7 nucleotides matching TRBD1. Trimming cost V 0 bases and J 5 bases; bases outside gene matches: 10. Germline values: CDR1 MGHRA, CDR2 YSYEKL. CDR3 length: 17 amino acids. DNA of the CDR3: TGCGCCAGCAGCCAAGACGCAGGGGGTAAGGGTCATCAGCCCCAGCATTTT. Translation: CASSQDAGGKGHQPQHF.

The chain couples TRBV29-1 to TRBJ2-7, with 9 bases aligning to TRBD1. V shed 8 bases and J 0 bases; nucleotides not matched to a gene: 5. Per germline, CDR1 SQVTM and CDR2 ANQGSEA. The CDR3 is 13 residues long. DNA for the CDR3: TGCAGCCTCGGACAGGGGAGCTCCTACGAGCAGTACTTC. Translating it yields CSLGQGSSYEQYF.

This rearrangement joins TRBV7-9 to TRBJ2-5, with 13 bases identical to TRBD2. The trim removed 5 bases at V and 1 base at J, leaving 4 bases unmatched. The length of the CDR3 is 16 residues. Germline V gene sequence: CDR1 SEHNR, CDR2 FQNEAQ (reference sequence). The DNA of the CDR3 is TGTGCCAGCAGCCTGAGGACTAGCGGGAGCCAAGAGACCCAGTACTTC. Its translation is CASSLRTSGSQETQYF.

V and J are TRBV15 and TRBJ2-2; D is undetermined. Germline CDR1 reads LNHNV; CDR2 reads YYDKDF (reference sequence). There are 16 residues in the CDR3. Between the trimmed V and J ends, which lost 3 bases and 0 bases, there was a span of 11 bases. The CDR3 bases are TGTGCCACCAGCAGTTCTCAGAATACGAACACCGGGGAGCTGTTTTTT. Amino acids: CATSSSQNTNTGELFF.

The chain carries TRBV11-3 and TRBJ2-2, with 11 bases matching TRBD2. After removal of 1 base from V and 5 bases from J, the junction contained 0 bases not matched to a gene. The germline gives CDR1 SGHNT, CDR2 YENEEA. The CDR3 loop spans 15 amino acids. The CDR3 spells CASSLGLAGTGELFF. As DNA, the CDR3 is TGTGCCAGCAGCTTAGGACTAGCGGGGACCGGGGAGCTGTTTTTT.

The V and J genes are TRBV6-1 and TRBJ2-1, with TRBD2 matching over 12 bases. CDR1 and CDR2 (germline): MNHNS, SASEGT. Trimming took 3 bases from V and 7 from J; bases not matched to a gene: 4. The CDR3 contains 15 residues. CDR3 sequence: CASSELAGGFNEQFF. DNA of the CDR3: TGTGCCAGCAGTGAGCTAGCGGGGGGGTTTAATGAGCAGTTCTTC.